The rows below give T cell receptor beta chains drawn from one sample of a study of blood T cells in healthy people across ages. TCRdb used MiXCR to reprocess the 5' RACE reads, holding one entry per CDR3 protein. The sample lists roughly 730,000 distinct CDR3 sequences, around three fifths occurring once. The sequencing sample was made of blood. The receptor source for this set is a man aged 35 to 55 in good health. Both conserved end residues are part of each CDR3. Fields, in order: V gene, clone size, J gene, D gene, CDR3 DNA, CDR3 protein. A D gene is named only where the DNA matches it firmly. Clone size appears in some rows only: once, few, many, or a class for an expanded clone.

TRBV5-4	.	TRBJ2-6	.	TGTGCCAGCAGGTTCGGGGCCTCTGGGGCCAACGTCCTGACTTTC	CASRFGASGANVLTF
TRBV25-1	.	TRBJ1-4	.	TGTGCCAGCAGTGATTGGCAGGCATACAGAAATGAAAAACTGTTTTTT	CASSDWQAYRNEKLFF
TRBV9	.	TRBJ1-2	.	TGTGCCAGCAGCCCTTCCCCGGACCTGGGCCACTATGGCTACACCTTC	CASSPSPDLGHYGYTF
TRBV5-6	.	TRBJ1-2	.	TGTGCCAGCAGCTTCGTACGTGAAGACTCTAACTATGGCTACACCTTC	CASSFVREDSNYGYTF
TRBV18	.	TRBJ2-1	TRBD1	TGTGCCAGCTCACTTACACAGGGGATCTCCTACAATGAGCAGTTCTTC	CASSLTQGISYNEQFF
TRBV5-1	few	TRBJ1-1	TRBD1	TGCGCCAGCAGCTTGGATGGGACAGGGATAACTGAAGCTTTCTTT	CASSLDGTGITEAFF
TRBV28	.	TRBJ1-1	.	TGTGCCATCGAAGCGGGGGTTGAGGCTTTCTTT	CAIEAGVEAFF
TRBV27	.	TRBJ2-3	TRBD2	TGTGCCAGCAGTGGGGCGACTAGCGGTACAGATACGCAGTATTTT	CASSGATSGTDTQYF
TRBV7-2	few	TRBJ1-5	.	TGTGCCAGCAGCTTAAGGTGGGAGGCAGATAGCAATCAGCCCCAGCATTTT	CASSLRWEADSNQPQHF
TRBV4-3	.	TRBJ2-7	.	TGCGCCAGCAGCCAAGACGTTCATCAACGGTCCTACGAGCAGTACTTC	CASSQDVHQRSYEQYF
TRBV5-1	.	TRBJ2-7	TRBD1	TGCGCCAGCAGTGGGACAGGAGGGGGCTACGAGCAGTACTTC	CASSGTGGGYEQYF
TRBV20-1	.	TRBJ1-1	.	TGCAGTGCAGAACAGGGCCCCCTTGAAGCTTTCTTT	CSAEQGPLEAFF
TRBV29-1	.	TRBJ2-5	TRBD2	TGCAGCGTTGACGGGTGGCGGGGGGCCGCTAAAGTCCAAGAGACCCAGTACTTC	CSVDGWRGAAKVQETQYF
TRBV18	.	TRBJ1-2	TRBD1	TGTGCCAGCTCTCCCGCGGCAGGGGGGAACTATGGCTACACCTTC	CASSPAAGGNYGYTF
TRBV6-1	.	TRBJ2-7	.	TGTGCCAGCAGTGAATGGCCGTACGAGCAGTACTTC	CASSEWPYEQYF
TRBV28	few	TRBJ1-2	.	TGTGCCACCAAAAGACAGACAAACCGTGGCTACACCTTC	CATKRQTNRGYTF
TRBV29-1	few	TRBJ1-4	.	TGCAGCGTTGGTGGGACGGCAACTAATGAAAAACTGTTTTTT	CSVGGTATNEKLFF
TRBV6-1	.	TRBJ2-3	.	TGTGCCAGCAGTGAAGCGCGACTATCTCGTGATACGCAGTATTTT	CASSEARLSRDTQYF
TRBV28	.	TRBJ2-3	.	TGTGCCAGCAAAGCCAGCACAGATACGCAGTATTTT	CASKASTDTQYF
TRBV28	.	TRBJ2-1	.	TGTGCCAGCACCTCCGGGTCCCCCAATGAGCAGTTCTTC	CASTSGSPNEQFF
TRBV24-1	.	TRBJ2-1	.	TGTGCCACCAGTGACCCGAAGCAGGTGAGCTCCTACAATGAGCAGTTCTTC	CATSDPKQVSSYNEQFF
TRBV13	.	TRBJ1-6	.	TGTGCCAGCAGTCGGAGCGGATTTAATTCACCCCTCCACTTT	CASSRSGFNSPLHF
TRBV20-1	few	TRBJ2-3	.	TGCAGTGCTAGAGATCGGACCTGGAGGGCCACAGGCACAGATACGCAGTATTTT	CSARDRTWRATGTDTQYF
TRBV29-1	.	TRBJ2-1	TRBD2	TGCAGCGTCCCCCAGTCTAGCGGGAGGCGGGGTGAGCAGTTCTTC	CSVPQSSGRRGEQFF
TRBV5-1	few	TRBJ2-1	.	TGCGCCAGCAGCATAAACCCAACAGGCCCGACTAGGACCCGTGAGCAGTTCTTC	CASSINPTGPTRTREQFF
TRBV28	.	TRBJ2-5	.	TGTGCCAGCAGCATACTACAACTAGCCGGGGAGACCCAGTACTTC	CASSILQLAGETQYF
TRBV2	few	TRBJ2-1	.	TGTGCCAGCAGTGAAGGCTTAGGGCGTCAGATAAACAATGAGCAGTTCTTC	CASSEGLGRQINNEQFF
TRBV27	.	TRBJ1-4	.	TGTGCCAGCAGTCCCATCTGGAATGAAAAACTGTTTTTT	CASSPIWNEKLFF
TRBV15	few	TRBJ2-3	.	TGTGCCACCAGCAGAGGGAACAGGGAAGCAGATACGCAGTATTTT	CATSRGNREADTQYF
TRBV6-1	many	TRBJ1-1	.	TGTGCCAGCAGTGAACCCTGGGACATTAACACTGAAGCTTTCTTT	CASSEPWDINTEAFF
TRBV4-3	.	TRBJ1-5	.	TGCGCCAGCAGCCAAGGTCCACAGGGTGGACAGCCCCAGCATTTT	CASSQGPQGGQPQHF
TRBV5-1	.	TRBJ1-2	.	TGCGCCAGCAGCCCGAATTCGCATGGCTACACCTTC	CASSPNSHGYTF
TRBV27	.	TRBJ2-4	.	TGTGCCAGCAGTCTAACCAGCTCCAGGGTTATAGCCAAAAACATTCAGTACTTC	CASSLTSSRVIAKNIQYF
TRBV12-3/TRBV12-4	once	TRBJ1-1	TRBD1	TGTGCCAGCAGTCCGATACAGGGGAGGAGGACTGAAGCTTTCTTT	CASSPIQGRRTEAFF
TRBV10-3	.	TRBJ2-7	.	TGTGCCATCAGTGGGGTTCTAGCGAGATTCCCTTACGAGCAGTACTTC	CAISGVLARFPYEQYF
TRBV15	.	TRBJ2-7	.	TGTGCCACCAGCAGTTTAGAGGATTACAATGAGCAGTACTTC	CATSSLEDYNEQYF